What follows are 6 T cell receptor beta chains derived from one specimen sequenced in a study of cytomegalovirus exposure and HLA in healthy donors. TCRdb keeps only in-frame clones here, not all; method: immunoSEQ multiplex PCR. The sample lists roughly 250,000 clones; about 86% were seen once. The material sequenced was PBMCs. Every receptor here comes from a woman aged 25 to 39 in good health and CMV-seropositive.

The chain is built from TRBV5-4 and TRBJ1-1, with 9 bases lining up with TRBD1. The V segment lost 3 bases and the J segment 8 bases; nucleotides outside the gene matches: 8. This CDR3 spans 14 amino acids. Germline V gene lookup returns CDR1 SGHNT and CDR2 YYREEE (reference sequence). The CDR3 protein is CASSSANRGREAFF. The CDR3 bases are TGTGCCAGCAGCTCCGCCAACAGGGGGCGAGAAGCTTTCTTT.

This chain connects TRBV30 to TRBJ1-1, with a tentative D call TRBD1 (6 bases). V was shortened by 4 bases and J by 6 bases, with 15 bases between the two germline ends. This CDR3 has 13 amino acids. The germline CDR1 and CDR2 sequences are GTSNPN and SVGIG (reference sequence). For the CDR3, the DNA is TGTGCCTGGACCTCTAACAGGGATTCTGAAGCTTTCTTT. This encodes CAWTSNRDSEAFF.

The chain combines TRBV5-6 with TRBJ1-3, with TRBD1 matching over 7 bases. This CDR3 comprises 16 residues. The germline CDR1 and CDR2 sequences are SGHDT and YYEEEE. V was pared by 2 bases and J by 4 bases, with 9 bases of the junction left unmatched. The DNA of the CDR3 is TGTGCCAGCAGCTTCGCCCAAACAGGGGTCGGAAACACCATATATTTT. Amino acid sequence: CASSFAQTGVGNTIYF.

The J gene is TRBJ1-5, the V gene TRBV15; TRBD1 matches 8 bases. The CDR3 is made up of 16 amino acids. With V trimmed by 1 base and J by 2 bases, 4 bases remained unmatched. Germline V gives CDR1 LNHNV, CDR2 YYDKDF (reference sequence). The DNA of the CDR3 is TGTGCCACCAGCAGAGGGACAGGGACCCGCAATCAGCCCCAGCATTTT. Translated: CATSRGTGTRNQPQHF. The whole variable domain, filled in from reference TRBV15 and TRBJ1-5, reads DAMVIQNPRYQVTQFGKPVTLSCSQTLNHNVMYWYQQKSSQAPKLLFHYYDKDFNNEADTPDNFQSRRPNTSFCFLDIRSPGLGDTAMYLCATSRGTGTRNQPQHFGDGTRLSIL.

V and J are TRBV11-3 and TRBJ2-2; TRBD1 agrees at 7 bases. Germline loops: CDR1 SGHNT, CDR2 YENEEA. V dropped 3 bases and J dropped 4; count of bases not matched to a gene: 8. The CDR3 loop spans 16 amino acids. The CDR3 nucleotides are TGTGCCAGCAGCTTTCCGACAGGGCCAGGCACCGGGGAGCTGTTTTTT. This encodes CASSFPTGPGTGELFF.

The count of this clone is one. V gene TRBV5-1 combines with J gene TRBJ2-5; unclear D gene. The CDR3 spans 17 residues. Germline CDR1 is SGHRS and CDR2 is YFSETQ. Between the trimmed V and J ends, which lost 0 bases and 2 bases, there was a span of 17 bases. CDR3 nucleotide sequence: TGCGCCAGCAGCTTGGCTTTGGGCAGTCGCGAGCAAGAGACCCAGTACTTC. Translated, it gives CASSLALGSREQETQYF.